Listed below are T cell receptor beta chains from one sample, sequenced in a study of blood T cell repertoires in COVID-19. Assay used: immunoSEQ multiplex PCR; TCRdb lists only in-frame clones, some missing. The sample contains around 310,000 clones, nearly 90% of which appear only once. The sequencing input was peripheral blood. The receptors derive from a woman aged 40-49 years with COVID-19, enrolled during active disease. The conserved cysteine and the conserved F or W are not part of the CDR3 here. The order of the fields is V gene, CDR3 length, J gene, CDR3 protein.

TRBV19	13	TRBJ1-5	ASKDRRFLNQPQH
TRBV28	13	TRBJ1-5	ASSFRTGRNQPQH
TRBV9	12	TRBJ2-5	ASAALRDQETQY
TRBV6-5	13	TRBJ2-7	ASRRTSGSPYEQY
TRBV5-1	13	TRBJ1-4	ASSLIQGAGEKLF
TRBV24-1	11	TRBJ1-2	ATSETGLNGYT
TRBV28	13	TRBJ1-5	ASRPLGGPAQPQH
TRBV7-3	13	TRBJ2-3	ASRGAGGPADTQY
TRBV11-1	14	TRBJ1-3	ASSLQGPTSGNTIY
TRBV11-3	13	TRBJ1-2	ASSPQNLRGYGYT
TRBV7-6	12	TRBJ1-2	ASSQDPRGNGYT
TRBV19	9	TRBJ1-1	ASRRETEAF
TRBV5-1	14	TRBJ2-1	ASSLSAAGSYNEQF
TRBV2	12	TRBJ1-5	ASKGEGSIQPQH
TRBV24-1	13	TRBJ2-2	ATSTGTKNTGELF
TRBV5-1	12	TRBJ1-2	ASSSPDRANGYT
TRBV24-1	13	TRBJ1-4	ATSDASRGNEKLF